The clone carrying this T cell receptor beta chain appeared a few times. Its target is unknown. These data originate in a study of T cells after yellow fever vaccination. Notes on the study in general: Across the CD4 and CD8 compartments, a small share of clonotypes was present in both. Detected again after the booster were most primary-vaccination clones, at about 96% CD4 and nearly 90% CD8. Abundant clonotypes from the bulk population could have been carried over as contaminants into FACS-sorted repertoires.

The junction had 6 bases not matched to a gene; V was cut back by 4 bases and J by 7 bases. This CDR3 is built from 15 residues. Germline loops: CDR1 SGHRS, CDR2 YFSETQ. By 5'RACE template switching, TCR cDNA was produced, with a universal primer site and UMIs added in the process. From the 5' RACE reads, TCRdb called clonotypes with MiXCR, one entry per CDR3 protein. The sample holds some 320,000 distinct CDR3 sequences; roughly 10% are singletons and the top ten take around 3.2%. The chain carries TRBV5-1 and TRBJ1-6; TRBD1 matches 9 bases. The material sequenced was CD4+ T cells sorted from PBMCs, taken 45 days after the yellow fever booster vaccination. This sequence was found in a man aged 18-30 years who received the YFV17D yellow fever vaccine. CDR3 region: CASSLWTGANSPLHF. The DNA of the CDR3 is TGCGCCAGCAGCCTTTGGACAGGGGCCAATTCACCCCTCCACTTT.